This TCR beta chain was profiled in a study of beta chain features in type 1 diabetes. On the study more broadly: What patients shared with healthy donors was a similar profile of age, gender and cell yields.

Regarding the study as a whole: TCRB CDR3 length was moderately but significantly reduced in all four CD4+ subsets of Type 1 diabetes patients.

The sequenced template was cDNA made from the entire isolated RNA. The protocol was immunoSEQ multiplex PCR, while the TCRdb copy is restricted to in-frame clones and leaves out a portion. The repertoire holds under 300,000 clones, with around 14% as singletons. The authors sorted CD4+ naive, central memory, regulatory and stem cell-like memory cells via CD45RO/CCR7/CD25/CD127/CD95/CD27. The CDR3 contains 14 residues. Trimming took 1 base from V and 2 from J, leaving 9 bases between them. CDR1 and CDR2 (germline): SGHAT, FQNNGV. This clone was seen only a few times. Its antigen is not identified. Sequencing was carried out using naive CD4+ T cells from blood. The chain couples TRBV11-2 to TRBJ2-7; D is uncertain. The receptor comes from a man in his thirties or forties with type 1 diabetes. The CDR3 DNA sequence: TGTGCCAGCAGCTTAGCAGGTGACCCCTACGAGCAGTACTTC. It is translated as CASSLAGDPYEQYF.